The 32 T cell receptor beta chains reported below all come from one sample, sequenced in a study of blood T cell repertoires in COVID-19. Sequencing used immunoSEQ multiplex PCR; TCRdb keeps in-frame clones, though not all of them. The profile shows under 200,000 clones, 86% of them singletons. Sequencing used PBMCs or T cells enriched from blood (not recorded which). The origin of the receptors is a woman between 40 and 55 years old in a cohort exposed to, infected with or recovered from COVID-19 (not recorded which).

The chain recombines TRBV7-2 with TRBJ2-7, with 10 bases identical to TRBD2. Trimming removed 0 bases from V and 5 bases from J; junction bases left unmatched: 10. Germline CDR1 and CDR2: SGHTA and FQGNSA. The CDR3 is 17 amino acids. The CDR3: CASSLAVLAGERNEQYF. CDR3 DNA sequence: TGTGCCAGCAGCTTAGCTGTCCTAGCGGGAGAGAGGAACGAGCAGTACTTC.

Only one count was recorded for this clone. J is TRBJ1-3 and V is TRBV5-1; weak D call: TRBD1 (6 bases). Germline V CDR1 and CDR2: SGHRS, YFSETQ. This CDR3 contains 15 residues. Trimming removed 4 bases from V and 2 bases from J, with 13 bases in between. CDR3 DNA sequence: TGCGCCAGCAGCACGGACAGCTTTGCTGGAAACACCATATATTTT. This translates into CASSTDSFAGNTIYF.

The V and J genes are TRBV7-2 and TRBJ1-4, with a possible D match to TRBD1 (5 bases). V lost 7 bases and J lost 8, with 20 bases in between. Germline V gives CDR1 SGHTA, CDR2 FQGNSA. The CDR3 loop spans 15 amino acids. Here the CDR3 DNA reads TGTGCCAGCACCCCAAGCAGCAGGGTGGGGGAAAAACTGTTTTTT. This codes for CASTPSSRVGEKLFF.

This chain connects TRBV5-5 to TRBJ1-2; 7 bases match TRBD1. Germline V gives CDR1 SGHKS, CDR2 YYEKEE (reference sequence). With 0 bases clipped from V and 4 bases from J, the junction kept 3 bases outside the gene matches. CDR3 length equals 14 residues. CDR3 sequence reads: CASSLETGTYGYTF. The CDR3 DNA reads TGTGCCAGCAGCTTGGAGACAGGGACCTATGGCTACACCTTC.

V usage is TRBV6-6 and J usage is TRBJ1-5; possibly TRBD1 for D (6 bases). Trimming pared 5 bases from V and 2 bases from J, leaving 10 bases between. The CDR3 contains 14 residues. CDR1 and CDR2 from the germline V gene are MNHNY and SVGAGI (reference sequence). CDR3: CASSLPGGNQPQHF. The CDR3 bases are TGTGCCAGCAGTCTCCCAGGGGGCAATCAGCCCCAGCATTTT.

CDR3 coding DNA: TGTGCCAGCAGTTACTCGGACAGGGTGTGGGATAATTCACCCCTCCACTTT. It is translated as CASSYSDRVWDNSPLHF. The chain links TRBV6-2 or TRBV6-3 to TRBJ1-6; TRBD1 agrees at 8 bases. The trim removed 0 bases at V and 5 bases at J, leaving 6 bases unmatched. The CDR3 has 17 residues. Germline-derived CDR1 and CDR2 are MNHEY and SVGEGT.

The chain joins TRBV5-1 to TRBJ1-1, with 8 bases aligning to TRBD1. The CDR3 extends over 15 amino acids. CDR1 is SGHRS and CDR2 is YFSETQ in the germline V gene. Trimming at V came to 8 bases and at J to 0 bases, leaving 9 bases not matched to a gene. CDR3 coding DNA: TGCGCCAGTTACGCAGGGGGCAGGGTGAACACTGAAGCTTTCTTT. It translates to CASYAGGRVNTEAFF.

The chain couples TRBV11-3 to TRBJ2-5, with D maybe TRBD2 (5 bases). With 1 base removed from V and 5 bases from J, the gap between germline ends came to 11 bases. Germline values: CDR1 SGHNT, CDR2 YENEEA. This CDR3 contains 14 residues. The CDR3 DNA is TGTGCCAGCAGCTTAGTCGGGATAGAGGAGACCCAGTACTTC. The encoded protein is CASSLVGIEETQYF. The full variable domain, with the rest looked up from reference TRBV11-3 and TRBJ2-5, is EAGVVQSPRYKIIEKKQPVAFWCNPISGHNTLYWYLQNLGQGPELLIRYENEEAVDDSQLPKDRFSAERLKGVDSTLKIQPAELGDSAVYLCASSLVGIEETQYFGPGTRLLVL.

This clone was seen just once. The V and J genes are TRBV6-5 and TRBJ1-5, with 7 positions matching TRBD1. The CDR3 sequence is 15 residues long. The ends lost 2 bases at V and 3 bases at J; junction bases unmatched: 4. Germline CDR1 and CDR2: MNHEY and SVGAGI. CDR3 coding DNA: TGTGCCAGCAGTTACCCACAGGGGCCCAATCAGCCCCAGCATTTT. Translated, it gives CASSYPQGPNQPQHF.

The V gene is TRBV27, the J gene TRBJ1-1, with D uncertain. Germline V gene lookup returns CDR1 MNHEY and CDR2 SMNVEV (reference sequence). V lost 2 bases, J lost 0 bases, and 10 bases lay in between. The CDR3 runs to 15 residues. The CDR3: CASSLGGIMNTEAFF. The CDR3 DNA sequence: TGTGCCAGCAGTTTAGGAGGGATCATGAACACTGAAGCTTTCTTT.

The V call is TRBV7-8, the J call TRBJ1-1, with D uncertain. The CDR3 has 13 residues. With 3 bases removed from V and 0 bases from J, the gap between germline ends came to 5 bases. The germline V gene encodes CDR1 SGHVS and CDR2 FQNEAQ. The CDR3 loop is CASSFRLNTEAFF. CDR3 in DNA: TGTGCCAGCAGCTTCAGGCTGAACACTGAAGCTTTCTTT.

The V call is TRBV5-1, the J call TRBJ2-1; TRBD1 aligns across 8 bases. The junction had 5 bases not matched to a gene; V was cut back by 3 bases and J by 0 bases. The CDR3 spans 16 residues. Germline CDR1 and CDR2: SGHRS and YFSETQ. The CDR3 DNA sequence: TGCGCCAGCAGCTGGACAGGGACGACCTCCTACAATGAGCAGTTCTTC. This encodes CASSWTGTTSYNEQFF.

The chain combines TRBV19 with TRBJ2-3, with unresolved D. CDR1 and CDR2 from the germline V gene are LNHDA and SQIVND (reference sequence). The CDR3 covers 13 residues. V lost 1 base and J 5 bases, leaving 7 bases between the germline ends. CDR3 DNA sequence: TGTGCCAGTAGTATAGGCCCCGGAGATACGCAGTATTTT. It is translated as CASSIGPGDTQYF.

The V call is TRBV11-2, the J call TRBJ1-1; TRBD1 agrees at 8 bases. The germline V gene encodes CDR1 SGHAT and CDR2 FQNNGV. The CDR3 totals 16 residues. V lost 1 base to trimming and J lost 5 bases; unmatched junction nucleotides: 9. CDR3 sequence reads: CASSLVTGGSRTEAFF. The DNA of the CDR3 is TGTGCCAGCAGCTTAGTAACAGGGGGATCGAGGACTGAAGCTTTCTTT.

The V gene is TRBV13, the J gene TRBJ2-1; 10 nucleotides line up with TRBD1. V dropped 5 bases and J dropped 8; count of bases not matched to a gene: 15. This CDR3 is built from 17 residues. From germline, CDR1 is PRHDT and CDR2 FYEKMQ (reference sequence). The CDR3 DNA reads TGTGCCAGCAGCCCTCTTACTCGGGACAGGGGTGCGGATGAGCAGTTCTTC. Amino acid sequence: CASSPLTRDRGADEQFF.

The gene calls are TRBV27 and TRBJ1-5, with D perhaps TRBD1 (5 bases). This CDR3 is 15 amino acids long. Between the trimmed V and J ends, which lost 3 bases and 0 bases, there was a span of 9 bases. The germline V gene encodes CDR1 MNHEY and CDR2 SMNVEV (reference sequence). CDR3 loop: CASSFWGDSNQPQHF. The CDR3 DNA follows: TGTGCCAGCAGTTTCTGGGGGGATAGCAATCAGCCCCAGCATTTT.

The V gene is TRBV6-5, the J gene TRBJ2-5, with 8 bases identical to TRBD2. The germline gives CDR1 MNHEY, CDR2 SVGAGI. J lost 5 bases, V lost 4 bases, and 6 bases had no gene match. The CDR3 consists of 14 residues. This CDR3 reads CASSFSGSWETQYF. DNA of the CDR3: TGTGCCAGCAGTTTCAGCGGGAGTTGGGAGACCCAGTACTTC.

This clone was counted once. The chain couples TRBV4-1 to TRBJ2-7; D remains unclear. The CDR3 consists of 14 residues. Trimming removed 1 base from V and 0 bases from J, with 7 bases in between. The germline CDR1 and CDR2 sequences are MGHRA and YSYEKL. CDR3 DNA sequence: TGCGCCAGCAGCCAAGTCCCACTCTCCTACGAGCAGTACTTC. Its translation: CASSQVPLSYEQYF.

The table lists this clone with many counts. The V and J genes are TRBV4-2 and TRBJ2-1; TRBD2 aligns across 9 bases. The CDR3 has 16 residues. With V trimmed by 0 bases and J by 9 bases, 9 bases remained unmatched. Germline V gives CDR1 LGHNA, CDR2 YNFKEQ. DNA of the CDR3: TGTGCCAGCAGCCAAGAGGCGGGAGGGCCAGTACGTGAGCAGTTCTTC. It yields the protein CASSQEAGGPVREQFF.

The chain has TRBV9 and TRBJ2-7, with 10 bases matching TRBD2. This CDR3 is 16 amino acids long. The V gene's germline CDR1 is SGDLS and CDR2 YYNGEE. The V segment lost 4 bases and the J segment 1 base; nucleotides outside the gene matches: 8. The CDR3: CASSLRPGLASYEQYF. CDR3 sequence (DNA): TGTGCCAGCAGCCTTCGTCCGGGACTAGCGTCCTACGAGCAGTACTTC.

V gene TRBV28 combines with J gene TRBJ2-7, with unresolved D. Germline V CDR1 and CDR2: MDHEN, SYDVKM. The CDR3 length is 13 residues. Trimming removed 2 bases at V and 3 bases at J, with 8 bases between. Here the CDR3 DNA reads TGTGCCAGCAGTTTAGGGCCAAGCTACGAGCAGTACTTC. This sequence encodes CASSLGPSYEQYF.

V is TRBV7-9 and J is TRBJ1-4, with 9 bases that match TRBD1. The CDR3 runs to 14 residues. Per the germline V gene, CDR1 is SEHNR and CDR2 is FQNEAQ (reference sequence). V lost 6 bases and J lost 7; bases outside the gene matches: 6. This CDR3 reads CASSLGQGSEKLFF. As DNA, the CDR3 is TGTGCCAGCAGTCTCGGACAGGGGAGTGAAAAACTGTTTTTT. The entire variable domain, with the rest obtained from reference TRBV7-9 and TRBJ1-4, is as follows: DTGVSQNPRHKITKRGQNVTFRCDPISEHNRLYWYRQTLGQGPEFLTYFQNEAQLEKSRLLSDRFSAERPKGSFSTLEIQRTEQGDSAMYLCASSLGQGSEKLFFGSGTQLSVL.

The chain is built from TRBV12-3 or TRBV12-4 and TRBJ2-3; 11 bases are a match to TRBD1. V shed 10 bases and J 4 bases; nucleotides not matched to a gene: 4. The CDR3 runs 13 residues. CDR3 bases: TGTGCCACCACGGACAGGGGGCCAGATACGCAGTATTTT. Protein sequence: CATTDRGPDTQYF.

In DNA, the CDR3 is TGCAGCCTAACCGTTAGCGGCCACACAGATACGCAGTATTTT. Encoded protein: CSLTVSGHTDTQYF. The chain employs TRBV29-1 and TRBJ2-3; D perhaps matches TRBD2 (6 bases). Germline V gene sequence: CDR1 SQVTM, CDR2 ANQGSEA. Trimming took off 8 bases at V and 2 bases at J, with 17 bases between the two ends. The CDR3 is made up of 14 amino acids.

V is TRBV20-1 and J is TRBJ1-4, with D possibly matching TRBD1 (5 bases). Germline V CDR1 and CDR2: DFQATT, SNEGSKA (reference sequence). Deletions cut 7 bases from V and 8 bases from J, with 11 bases between. The CDR3 is 11 residues long. The CDR3 spells CSVLGGEKLFF. CDR3 bases: TGCAGTGTTTTGGGGGGAGAAAAACTGTTTTTT.

This chain links TRBV3-1 (or the pseudogene TRBV3-2) with TRBJ2-5; TRBD2 agrees at 11 bases. The CDR3 runs 16 residues. Germline V gene sequence: CDR1 LGHDT, CDR2 YNNKEL (reference sequence). Germline trimming cut 4 bases from V and 3 bases from J; bases unmatched to any gene: 7. For the CDR3, the DNA is TGTGCCAGCAGCCCTCGTCTAGCGGGGGGCGAAGAGACCCAGTACTTC. It is translated as CASSPRLAGGEETQYF.

The chain combines TRBV6-4 with TRBJ1-2; D is unclear. V was clipped by 2 bases and J by 0 bases, with 13 bases between them. Germline-derived CDR1 and CDR2 are MRHNA and SNTAGT. The CDR3 consists of 16 residues. The CDR3 loop reads CASSDDSRPTNYGYTF. CDR3 bases: TGTGCCAGCAGTGACGACTCCCGTCCCACTAACTATGGCTACACCTTC.

This clone was detected only once. The J gene is TRBJ1-3, the V gene TRBV11-3, with D possibly TRBD1 on 5 matching bases. V shed 5 bases and J shed 4 bases, with 12 bases lying between them. The germline V gene has CDR1 SGHNT and CDR2 YENEEA. The CDR3 loop spans 14 amino acids. The CDR3 sequence: CASSRRGTGNTIYF. The DNA for the CDR3 is TGTGCCAGCAGCCGCCGGGGGACGGGAAACACCATATATTTT.

The chain combines TRBV6-5 with TRBJ2-1; 9 bases align to TRBD1. The CDR3 contains 15 residues. Germline CDR1 reads MNHEY; CDR2 reads SVGAGI. V gave up 8 bases and J gave up 5 bases; unmatched junction bases: 10. The CDR3: CASFNRDRDHNEQFF. The CDR3, as DNA: TGTGCCAGCTTCAATCGGGACAGGGACCACAATGAGCAGTTCTTC.

V is TRBV5-6 and J is TRBJ1-5, with D unclear. CDR1 and CDR2 (germline): SGHDT, YYEEEE. CDR3 size: 12 residues. V was clipped by 4 bases and J by 4 bases, with 6 bases between them. Here the CDR3 reads CASSASNQPQHF. As DNA, the CDR3 is TGTGCCAGCAGCGCGTCAAATCAGCCCCAGCATTTT.

This chain uses TRBV5-1 with TRBJ1-2; TRBD1 might be the D (5 bases). The CDR3 has 16 amino acids. V was cut by 1 base and J by 0 bases, with 13 bases left in between. Germline lookup yields CDR1 SGHRS and CDR2 YFSETQ. For the CDR3, the DNA is TGCGCCAGCAGCTTGTTGCTGGGGGGAGCTAACTATGGCTACACCTTC. Translated: CASSLLLGGANYGYTF.

The chain uses TRBV3-1 (or the pseudogene TRBV3-2) and TRBJ2-1, with 12 positions matching TRBD2. Per germline, CDR1 LGHDT and CDR2 YNNKEL (reference sequence). The length of the CDR3 is 15 residues. Trimming cost V 4 bases and J 8 bases; bases outside gene matches: 6. The CDR3 DNA sequence: TGTGCCAGCAGCCCTCTAGCGGGGGGGGCCGATGAGCAGTTCTTC. This sequence encodes CASSPLAGGADEQFF.